This T cell receptor beta chain appears in the sequencing data of a study of T cell changes during pregnancy in multiple sclerosis. V dropped 6 bases and J dropped 4; count of bases not matched to a gene: 2. This CDR3 is 12 amino acids long. Per germline, CDR1 MNHEY and CDR2 SVGAGI. Repertoires were generated with immunoSEQ multiplex PCR, while TCRdb's copy carries only in-frame clones and drops some. Altogether tens of thousands of clones are present, 85% to 95% being singletons, with the ten largest covering approximately 8.6%. This clone was counted only a few times. The chain uses TRBV6-5 and TRBJ2-7; 8 nucleotides match TRBD1. The specimen comprised CD8+ T cells from peripheral blood mononuclear cells, sampled in the third trimester of pregnancy. The clonotype originates from a female donor with multiple sclerosis, enrolled in a pregnancy study. CDR3: CASSDRGYEQYF. Here the CDR3 DNA reads TGTGCCAGCAGCGACAGGGGATACGAGCAGTACTTC.